One sample yielded the 27 T cell receptor beta chains listed below, sequenced in a study of brain metastases from non-small cell lung cancer (dated by TCRdb to about 2019). The protocol used for the library was the immunoSEQ multiplex PCR assay. TCRdb holds this immuneACCESS table with in-frame rearrangements only. Some clones are missing; in checked studies, unresolved V genes explain under half, and the rest has no known cause. The table for this sample lists about 3,800 clones; 70% to 90% of them were counted only once. The ten largest make up roughly 3.5% of the sample. Sequenced: primary lung tumor tissue. In the paper's terms, the cell subset or site label means: primary lung tumor paired with brain metastasis. These receptors all stem from a donor aged 40 or over with non-small cell lung cancer.

The rearrangement joins TRBV7-2 to TRBJ1-1, with TRBD1 as a possible D gene (6 bases). Per the germline V gene, CDR1 is SGHTA and CDR2 is FQGNSA. V was cut by 4 bases and J by 6 bases, with 12 bases left in between. There are 13 residues in the CDR3. DNA for the CDR3: TGTGCCAGCAGCTCAAACAGGGTTGCTGAAGCTTTCTTT. It yields the protein CASSSNRVAEAFF.

V and J are TRBV4-2 and TRBJ2-5, with 9 bases identical to TRBD2. Germline V gene sequence: CDR1 LGHNA, CDR2 YNFKEQ. The CDR3 totals 17 residues. The junction had 10 bases not matched to a gene; V was cut back by 0 bases and J by 5 bases. CDR3: CASSQEGGGGAGETQYF. The CDR3 DNA reads TGTGCCAGCAGCCAAGAAGGTGGCGGGGGGGCCGGTGAGACCCAGTACTTC.

This clone has just one count. The chain recombines TRBV25-1 with TRBJ2-2; D unclear. There are 14 residues in the CDR3. The ends were cut back, 5 bases at V and 2 bases at J, with 9 bases in the middle. The V gene's germline CDR1 is MGHDK and CDR2 SYGVNS. The CDR3 reads CASSSQANTGELFF. The CDR3 region has the DNA TGTGCCAGCAGTTCCCAGGCAAACACCGGGGAGCTGTTTTTT. Supplemented by reference TRBV25-1 and TRBJ2-2, the full variable domain reads EADIYQTPRYLVIGTGKKITLECSQTMGHDKMYWYQQDPGMELHLIHYSYGVNSTEKGDLSSESTVSRIRTEHFPLTLESARPSHTSQYLCASSSQANTGELFFGEGSRLTVL.

The V call is TRBV3-1 (or the pseudogene TRBV3-2), the J call TRBJ1-1; 7 bases map to TRBD1. J gave up 8 bases and V 3 bases, and 6 bases lay outside the gene matches. The CDR3 sequence is 13 residues long. Germline values: CDR1 LGHDT, CDR2 YNNKEL (reference sequence). The CDR3 DNA follows: TGTGCCAGCAGCCAGTCAGGACAGGCCGAAGCTTTCTTT. Its translation is CASSQSGQAEAFF.

The chain joins TRBV7-8 to TRBJ1-3; no definite D call. The CDR3 has 16 amino acids. V gave up 1 base and J gave up 0 bases, with 10 bases separating them. In germline, CDR1 is SGHVS, CDR2 FQNEAQ. Here the CDR3 DNA reads TGTGCCAGCAGCTTAGTTAAAACCACCTCTGGAAACACCATATATTTT. Amino acids: CASSLVKTTSGNTIYF.

The chain employs TRBV6-2 or TRBV6-3 and TRBJ1-4; possible D gene TRBD1, 5 bases. Germline V CDR1 and CDR2: MNHEY, SVGEGT. The CDR3 is 15 residues long. With 5 bases removed from V and 8 bases from J, the gap between germline ends came to 18 bases. The CDR3 loop is CASSTRHSRGEKLFF. CDR3 DNA: TGTGCCAGCAGTACCCGCCACTCTCGGGGGGAAAAACTGTTTTTT.

This clone has only one observation. CDR3 loop: CASSQSSGGYNEQFF. The CDR3 coding sequence is TGTGCCAGCAGCCAATCCTCGGGGGGCTACAATGAGCAGTTCTTC. The chain combines TRBV16 with TRBJ2-1; 7 nucleotides align to TRBD2. J gave up 3 bases and V 0 bases, and 2 bases lay outside the gene matches. Germline V gene lookup returns CDR1 KGHSY and CDR2 FQNENV. The CDR3 contains 15 residues. Full variable domain (missing parts from reference TRBV16 and TRBJ2-1): GEEVAQTPKHLVRGEGQKAKLYCAPIKGHSYVFWYQQVLKNEFKFLISFQNENVFDETGMPKERFSAKCLPNSPCSLEIQATKLEDSAVYFCASSQSSGGYNEQFFGPGTRLTVL.

V usage is TRBV7-9 and J usage is TRBJ1-1, with D tentatively TRBD1 (6 bases). V was cut by 5 bases and J by 4 bases, with 14 bases left in between. From germline, CDR1 is SEHNR and CDR2 FQNEAQ (reference sequence). The CDR3 contains 14 residues. DNA of the CDR3: TGTGCCAGCAGCCCACTGGGGGGGGCCACTGAAGCTTTCTTT. Translation: CASSPLGGATEAFF.

Here the CDR3 reads CASGMGPTYEQYF. The CDR3 region has the DNA TGTGCCAGCGGCATGGGTCCGACCTACGAGCAGTACTTC. V gene TRBV6-6 combines with J gene TRBJ2-7; no clear D gene. CDR1 and CDR2 from the germline V gene are MNHNY and SVGAGI (reference sequence). The CDR3 consists of 13 residues. Trimming took off 8 bases at V and 2 bases at J, with 13 bases between the two ends.

Turning to this clone: The same CDR3 can be traced to other DNA sequences in this sample. This chain connects TRBV10-2 to TRBJ2-3; D is possibly TRBD2 (7 bases). CDR1 and CDR2 (germline): WSHSY, SAAADI. The CDR3 consists of 17 residues. Trimming cost V 10 bases and J 2 bases, with 25 bases left between them. This chain's CDR3 is CATLTYPGGFNTDTQYF. DNA for the CDR3: TGCGCCACCTTAACTTATCCGGGGGGCTTTAACACAGATACGCAGTATTTT.

The CDR3 is CASSQVQGKLFF. In DNA, the CDR3 is TGCGCCAGCAGCCAAGTCCAAGGGAAGCTGTTTTTT. This rearrangement joins TRBV4-3 to TRBJ2-2, with no clear D. The CDR3 has 12 amino acids. CDR1 LGHNA and CDR2 YSLEER come from the germline V gene. V lost 1 base and J 12 bases, leaving 9 bases between the germline ends.

The chain employs TRBV2 and TRBJ1-1; TRBD1 is a possible D gene (5 bases). Germline CDR1 reads SNHLY; CDR2 reads FYNNEI. Deletions cut 7 bases from V and 5 bases from J, with 17 bases between. The CDR3 is 14 residues long. As DNA, the CDR3 is TGTGCCAGCACCCCAGGGAGGGGAAGTACTGAAGCTTTCTTT. Protein: CASTPGRGSTEAFF.

This clone is a singleton in its sample. V gene TRBV5-5 combines with J gene TRBJ1-3; D ambiguous. The CDR3 runs to 16 residues. Germline V lookup: CDR1 SGHKS, CDR2 YYEKEE (reference sequence). The V end lost 3 bases, the J end lost 0 bases, and 13 bases lay between the germline ends. This chain's CDR3 is CASSSPAGFSGNTIYF. The CDR3 bases are TGTGCCAGCAGCTCCCCGGCGGGATTCTCTGGAAACACCATATATTTT.

V gene TRBV10-3 combines with J gene TRBJ1-4, with a tentative D call TRBD1 (5 bases). With 4 bases removed from V and 6 bases from J, the gap between germline ends came to 12 bases. The CDR3 contains 14 residues. Germline CDR1 ENHRY, CDR2 SYGVKD. The CDR3: CAISAGLNDEKLFF. The CDR3 nucleotides are TGTGCCATCAGTGCGGGACTAAACGATGAAAAACTGTTTTTT.

This rearrangement joins TRBV7-6 to TRBJ2-5; D not certain. The length of the CDR3 is 13 residues. Germline loops: CDR1 SGHVS, CDR2 FNYEAQ. V lost 3 bases, J lost 2 bases, and 7 bases lay in between. The CDR3 sequence: CASSFGPQETQYF. The CDR3 DNA reads TGTGCCAGCAGCTTCGGACCTCAAGAGACCCAGTACTTC.

This clone was found once. One junction end does not reproduce the germline sequence, and a read error may be involved. The chain uses TRBV7-6 and TRBJ2-7; D not resolved. Germline CDR1 SGHVS, CDR2 FNYEAQ. The CDR3 is 13 residues long. The CDR3 DNA follows: TGTGCCAACAGCTTAGAGCTCGCACGCAAGCAGTACTTC. Translating gives CANSLELARKQYF.

The rearrangement links TRBV18 to TRBJ1-2; the D gene is possibly TRBD1 (5 bases). Germline V CDR1 and CDR2: KGHSH, LQKENI. The CDR3 loop spans 16 amino acids. The ends were cut back, 0 bases at V and 8 bases at J, with 19 bases in the middle. DNA for the CDR3: TGTGCCAGCTCACCACCTTTCTTCCGGGACCCCAGAGGCTACACCTTC. This translates into CASSPPFFRDPRGYTF.

The rearrangement uses TRBV7-3 and TRBJ2-1, with D unresolved. The CDR3 extends over 13 amino acids. Germline V gene data show CDR1 as SGHTA and CDR2 as FQGTGA. V lost 5 bases and J lost 6, with 11 bases in between. In nucleotides, the CDR3 is TGTGCCAGCAGCCTACAGCCTGGCAATGAGCAGTTCTTC. This gives the protein CASSLQPGNEQFF.

The V and J genes are TRBV18 and TRBJ2-1; D may be TRBD1 (5 bases). The CDR3 consists of 16 residues. The ends were cut back, 4 bases at V and 6 bases at J, with 19 bases in the middle. CDR1 is KGHSH, CDR2 LQKENI, per germline. As DNA, the CDR3 is TGTGCCAGCTCACACGACAGTGGTACCTTCTCCAATGAGCAGTTCTTC. Protein sequence: CASSHDSGTFSNEQFF. Based on the CDR3 plus reference TRBV18 and TRBJ2-1, the full variable domain is NAGVMQNPRHLVRRRGQEARLRCSPMKGHSHVYWYRQLPEEGLKFMVYLQKENIIDESGMPKERFSAEFPKEGPSILRIQQVVRGDSAAYFCASSHDSGTFSNEQFFGPGTRLTVL.

This clone was detected once. The rearrangement uses TRBV7-3 and TRBJ2-1, with a possible D match to TRBD2 (7 bases). V lost 3 bases, J lost 3 bases, and 12 bases lay in between. This CDR3 spans 15 amino acids. The germline CDR1 and CDR2 sequences are SGHTA and FQGTGA. The CDR3 reads CASSLTRGGYNEQFF. CDR3 nucleotide sequence: TGTGCCAGCAGCTTGACTAGGGGGGGCTACAATGAGCAGTTCTTC.

This clone was seen a single time. The V and J genes are TRBV3-1 (or the pseudogene TRBV3-2) and TRBJ1-1, with D possibly TRBD1 on 5 matching bases. The CDR3 is 15 amino acids. Germline assignment: CDR1 LGHDT and CDR2 YNNKEL (reference sequence). With 5 bases removed from V and 5 bases from J, the gap between germline ends came to 18 bases. CDR3 coding DNA: TGTGCCAGCAGCGGGGACTCCCGGGCTAGGACTGAAGCTTTCTTT. It codes for CASSGDSRARTEAFF.

This chain joins TRBV4-1 and TRBJ2-4; no reliable D call. This CDR3 spans 17 amino acids. Trimming took off 4 bases at V and 5 bases at J, with 21 bases between the two ends. Germline V CDR1 and CDR2: MGHRA, YSYEKL. CDR3 loop: CASSLILDPKDQNIQYF. CDR3 bases: TGCGCCAGCAGCCTAATCTTAGACCCTAAAGACCAAAACATTCAGTACTTC.

This clone was counted a single time. This chain connects TRBV7-3 to TRBJ1-1, with a possible D match to TRBD1 (6 bases). CDR1 SGHTA and CDR2 FQGTGA come from the germline V gene. There are 16 residues in the CDR3. Trimming stripped 1 base from V and 1 base from J, with 13 bases between. The CDR3 is CASSLNQGLGNTEAFF. CDR3 DNA: TGTGCCAGCAGCTTAAATCAGGGGCTGGGGAACACTGAAGCTTTCTTT.

The chain has TRBV7-2 and TRBJ2-1; 8 bases agree with TRBD1. This CDR3 region has 14 residues. V was pared by 8 bases and J by 1 base, with 4 bases of the junction left unmatched. The germline gives CDR1 SGHTA, CDR2 FQGNSA. CDR3 sequence: CASQRTGSYNEQFF. CDR3 in DNA: TGTGCCAGCCAGAGGACAGGGTCCTACAATGAGCAGTTCTTC. The full variable domain, its missing parts supplied by reference TRBV7-2 and TRBJ2-1, is GAGVSQSPSNKVTEKGKDVELRCDPISGHTALYWYRQSLGQGLEFLIYFQGNSAPDKSGLPSDRFSAERTGGSVSTLTIQRTQQEDSAVYLCASQRTGSYNEQFFGPGTRLTVL.

This rearrangement joins TRBV7-9 to TRBJ1-2, with D unclear. The CDR3 contains 14 residues. The germline gives CDR1 SEHNR, CDR2 FQNEAQ (reference sequence). The ends were cut back, 1 base at V and 3 bases at J, with 9 bases in the middle. In nucleotides, the CDR3 is TGTGCCAGCAGCTTAGGTTCCCCGGACTATGGCTACACCTTC. Amino acid sequence: CASSLGSPDYGYTF.

Regarding this clone: At one of its ends the junction is not consistent with the germline gene, which may arise from a read error. V usage is TRBV6-1 and J usage is TRBJ1-2; D might be TRBD1 (6 bases). Germline V gene sequence: CDR1 MNHNS, CDR2 SASEGT. The CDR3 spans 15 residues. CDR3 DNA sequence: TGTGCCAGCAGCGAAGGGGGGGTAGCTAACTATGGCTACACCTTC. Amino acids: CASSEGGVANYGYTF.

The chain recombines TRBV7-2 with TRBJ1-1; D ambiguous. The germline V gene encodes CDR1 SGHTA and CDR2 FQGNSA. V lost 3 bases and J 10 bases, leaving 12 bases between the germline ends. The CDR3 consists of 12 residues. This CDR3 is CASSFFSHTAFF. In DNA, the CDR3 is TGTGCCAGCAGCTTTTTCTCACATACAGCTTTCTTT.